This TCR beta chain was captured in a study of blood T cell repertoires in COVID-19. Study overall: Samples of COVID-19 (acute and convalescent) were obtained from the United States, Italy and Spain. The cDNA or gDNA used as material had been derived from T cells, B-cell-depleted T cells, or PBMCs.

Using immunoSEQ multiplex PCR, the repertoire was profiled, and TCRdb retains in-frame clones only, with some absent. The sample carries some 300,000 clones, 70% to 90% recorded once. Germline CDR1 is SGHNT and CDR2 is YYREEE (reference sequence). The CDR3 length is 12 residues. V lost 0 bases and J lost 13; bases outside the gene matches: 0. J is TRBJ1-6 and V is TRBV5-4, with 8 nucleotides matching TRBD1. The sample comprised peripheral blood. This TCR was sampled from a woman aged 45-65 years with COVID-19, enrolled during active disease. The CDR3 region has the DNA TGTGCCAGCAGCTTGGACAGGGGGCCCCTCCACTTT. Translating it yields CASSLDRGPLHF.